Listed here are 8 T cell receptor beta chains from one sample, sequenced in a study of T cell repertoires in cytomegalovirus infection. These receptors are not linked to any known antigen. TCRdb independently ran MiXCR on the reads; one entry per CDR3 protein. The profile shows around 900,000 distinct CDR3 sequences, roughly 30% of them singletons. Sequencing used cultured CD8+ T cells from PBMCs, obtained from culture after CMV antigen stimulation. The receptors originated from a human donor in good health (CMV status not recorded). Some clones in this sample may be carry-over from other donors' samples.

This clonotype was seen a handful of times. V gene TRBV28 combines with J gene TRBJ1-2; 9 bases are shared with TRBD1. J lost 4 bases, V lost 8 bases, and 5 bases had no gene match. This CDR3 is 13 amino acids long. CDR1 is MDHEN and CDR2 is SYDVKM in the germline V gene. CDR3 sequence (DNA): TGTGCCAGCGGAGACAGGGGGGCCTATGGCTACACCTTC. Its protein product is CASGDRGAYGYTF.

This clonotype was observed a handful of times. V and J are TRBV10-3 and TRBJ1-2; D not resolved. The germline V and J ends were trimmed by 10 bases and 8 bases, with 14 bases remaining between them. This CDR3 contains 11 residues. Per germline, CDR1 ENHRY and CDR2 SYGVKD. CDR3 in DNA: TGTGCCAATCGGGCCCCCAAAGGCTACACCTTC. It translates to CANRAPKGYTF.

This clonotype was observed a single time. This sequence joins TRBV3-1 and TRBJ2-1; a possible D gene is TRBD1 (5 bases). The V end lost 0 bases, the J end lost 2 bases, and 11 bases lay between the germline ends. The CDR3 is 16 residues long. Germline values: CDR1 LGHDT, CDR2 YNNKEL (reference sequence). Here the CDR3 DNA reads TGTGCCAGCAGCCAAGATGGGGCGTGGGCCTACAATGAGCAGTTCTTC. Translating it yields CASSQDGAWAYNEQFF.

The chain links TRBV6-8 to TRBJ1-1, with D tentatively TRBD1 (6 bases). This CDR3 has 16 residues. CDR1 and CDR2 (germline): MNHGY, SAAAGT. Trimming pared 5 bases from V and 0 bases from J, leaving 16 bases between. The CDR3 sequence: CASSPLVQGLNTEAFF. In DNA form, the CDR3 reads TGTGCCAGCAGTCCTCTAGTACAGGGCCTGAACACTGAAGCTTTCTTT.

The chain joins TRBV7-6 to TRBJ2-3; 9 nucleotides align to TRBD2. CDR1 and CDR2 from the germline V gene are SGHVS and FNYEAQ. The V segment lost 4 bases and the J segment 3 bases; nucleotides outside the gene matches: 5. The CDR3 spans 15 residues. The CDR3 spells CASSSRTSVTDTQYF. For the CDR3, the DNA is TGTGCCAGCAGCTCCCGGACTAGCGTAACAGATACGCAGTATTTT.

This chain links TRBV4-1 with TRBJ2-1, with 9 positions matching TRBD1. With 3 bases clipped from V and 9 bases from J, the junction kept 3 bases outside the gene matches. CDR3 size: 13 residues. Germline lookup yields CDR1 MGHRA and CDR2 YSYEKL. The CDR3 sequence is CASSQGTGFEQFF. CDR3 nucleotide sequence: TGCGCCAGCAGCCAGGGGACAGGGTTTGAGCAGTTCTTC.

This chain links TRBV12-3 or TRBV12-4 with TRBJ2-4; a weak D match, TRBD2 (6 bases). Trimming took 3 bases from V and 0 from J, leaving 9 bases between them. This CDR3 spans 15 amino acids. The CDR3 DNA sequence: TGTGCCAGCAGTTTGCTAGCGACAGCCAAAAACATTCAGTACTTC. Its translation: CASSLLATAKNIQYF.

This clonotype showed up many times. The V and J genes are TRBV19 and TRBJ1-2; D is ambiguous. The CDR3 runs 13 residues. The germline V gene has CDR1 LNHDA and CDR2 SQIVND (reference sequence). V shed 5 bases and J shed 4 bases, with 11 bases lying between them. Written as DNA, the CDR3 is TGTGCCAGTAGTCCGCTGGGAGGCTATGGCTACACCTTC. Its protein is CASSPLGGYGYTF. The full variable domain, its missing parts supplied by reference TRBV19 and TRBJ1-2, is DGGITQSPKYLFRKEGQNVTLSCEQNLNHDAMYWYRQDPGQGLRLIYYSQIVNDFQKGDIAEGYSVSREKKESFPLTVTSAQKNPTAFYLCASSPLGGYGYTFGSGTRLTVV.